The T cell receptor beta chain under discussion was sequenced for a study of OX40 agonist ivuxolimab in advanced cancers. Overall study context: Partial responses were observed in three patients, of whom one had hepatocellular carcinoma and two had cutaneous melanoma.

On cycle 4 day 1 and cycle 7 day 1, as well as at baseline, blood was sampled. Some clones are missing from TCRdb's copy, which holds only in-frame ones; the method was immunoSEQ multiplex PCR. Of 50,000 to 60,000 clones listed, roughly 77% are singletons. The germline V gene encodes CDR1 MNHNS and CDR2 SASEGT. The CDR3 has 15 residues. Unmatched junction bases numbered 12, after V lost 6 bases and J lost 6 bases. This specimen was CD4+ or CD8+ T cells sorted from blood, taken in a trial of the OX40 agonist ivuxolimab. The J gene is TRBJ2-7, the V gene TRBV6-1, with 9 bases matching TRBD2. This sequence was found in an adult with an advanced solid tumor such as melanoma, head and neck, liver or kidney cancer. The CDR3 DNA follows: TGTGCCAGCAGGCAGGGAGGGCTAGCGGGACGCGAGCAGTACTTC. Protein product: CASRQGGLAGREQYF.